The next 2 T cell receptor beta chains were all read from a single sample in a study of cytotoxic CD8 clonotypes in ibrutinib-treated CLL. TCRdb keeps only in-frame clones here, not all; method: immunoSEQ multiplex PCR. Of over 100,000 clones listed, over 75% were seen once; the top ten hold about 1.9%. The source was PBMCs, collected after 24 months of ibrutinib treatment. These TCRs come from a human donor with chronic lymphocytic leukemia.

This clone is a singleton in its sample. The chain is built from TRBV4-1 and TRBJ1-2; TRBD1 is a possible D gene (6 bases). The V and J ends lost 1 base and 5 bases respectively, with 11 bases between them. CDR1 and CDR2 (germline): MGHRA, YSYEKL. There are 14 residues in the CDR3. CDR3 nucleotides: TGCGCCAGCAGCCAAGTCGGGACAATTTATGGCTACACCTTC. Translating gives CASSQVGTIYGYTF.

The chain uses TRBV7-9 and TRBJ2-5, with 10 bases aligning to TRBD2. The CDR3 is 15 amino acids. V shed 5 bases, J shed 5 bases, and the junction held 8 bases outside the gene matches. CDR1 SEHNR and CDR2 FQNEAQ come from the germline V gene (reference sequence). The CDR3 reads CASSVSGGAYETQYF. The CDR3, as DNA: TGTGCCAGCAGCGTAAGCGGGGGGGCCTATGAGACCCAGTACTTC.